This TCR beta chain was sequenced for a study of blood T cell repertoires in COVID-19. Study as a whole: The samples span acute and convalescent COVID-19 from the United States, Italy and Spain. Sources were T cells, B-cell-depleted T cells, or PBMCs; the material itself was cDNA or gDNA.

As originally analysed: For nucleated cells, counts were estimated from reference gene primer amplification. The table came from immunoSEQ multiplex PCR; TCRdb's copy has only in-frame clones and leaves some out. V and J calls and clone size come straight from that table; D and trimming were deduced from the DNA. The profile covers 90,000 or so clones, with around 79% appearing a single time and about 24% taken by the ten largest. Sequencing was carried out using peripheral blood. The receptor was derived from a human donor in a cohort sampled during active COVID-19.

The CDR3 reads CASSPPGTSAYEQYF. CDR3 bases: TGTGCCAGCTCACCACCCGGGACATCCGCCTACGAGCAGTACTTC. The rearrangement links TRBV18 to TRBJ2-7, with a weak D call TRBD1 (6 bases). The CDR3 loop spans 15 amino acids. CDR1 and CDR2 (germline): KGHSH, LQKENI. Deletions cut 0 bases from V and 2 bases from J, with 11 bases between.